Each of the 23 T cell receptor beta chains below was sequenced from the same sample in a study of early T cells in non-severe SARS-CoV-2 infection. From the 5' RACE reads, TCRdb called clonotypes with MiXCR, one entry per CDR3 protein. In the table there are just under 85,000 distinct CDR3 sequences, about 10% of which are singletons. Sample: whole blood, taken at baseline. Every receptor here comes from an adult who was a healthcare worker with PCR-confirmed SARS-CoV-2 infection or an uninfected control (not recorded which).

The V gene is TRBV11-2, the J gene TRBJ1-6; D may be TRBD1 (6 bases). The CDR3 contains 16 residues. The V end was cut by 5 bases, the J end by 5 bases, with 16 bases between. The germline V gene encodes CDR1 SGHAT and CDR2 FQNNGV. For the CDR3, the DNA is TGTGCCAGCAGCCCCCGGGGGGGCGCACATAATTCACCCCTCCACTTT. Encoded protein: CASSPRGGAHNSPLHF.

The table lists this clonotype with a few counts. The junction shows a germline mismatch at one end, possibly a read error. The CDR3 spells CTSSEPGQPQHF. The CDR3 DNA reads as TGCACCAGCAGTGAGCCGGGGCAGCCCCAGCATTTT. The rearrangement joins TRBV10-1 to TRBJ1-5; D is undetermined. Germline values: CDR1 WNHNN, CDR2 SYGVQD (reference sequence). This CDR3 contains 12 residues.

This clonotype came up many times. The V gene is TRBV7-6, the J gene TRBJ1-6; 9 bases match TRBD1. The germline gives CDR1 SGHVS, CDR2 FNYEAQ. The CDR3 runs 14 residues. V dropped 4 bases and J dropped 9; count of bases not matched to a gene: 4. CDR3 coding DNA: TGTGCCAGCAGCTCAGGACAGGGGTCTTCACCCCTCCACTTT. Protein: CASSSGQGSSPLHF.

This clonotype was seen ten or more times. This chain links TRBV6-6 with TRBJ2-1; D is ambiguous. V was pared by 2 bases and J by 11 bases, with 13 bases between. The CDR3 is made up of 13 amino acids. Germline assignment: CDR1 MNHNY and CDR2 SVGAGI (reference sequence). The CDR3 DNA is TGTGCCAGCAGTTACCCCCCCGAGGATAAGCAGTTCTTC. This encodes CASSYPPEDKQFF.

This clonotype was seen a handful of times. The rearrangement uses TRBV20-1 and TRBJ2-2; 14 bases line up with TRBD2. V dropped 5 bases and J dropped 1; count of bases not matched to a gene: 6. The CDR3 length is 17 residues. CDR1 DFQATT and CDR2 SNEGSKA come from the germline V gene (reference sequence). CDR3 sequence reads: CSARIGTSGRNTGELFF. The CDR3 DNA sequence: TGCAGTGCTCGGATAGGGACTAGCGGGAGGAACACCGGGGAGCTGTTTTTT.

This clonotype came up a few times. The rearrangement uses TRBV12-3 or TRBV12-4 and TRBJ1-1, with D unclear. Trimming left V 2 bases short and J 6 bases short, with 7 bases between. CDR3 size: 12 residues. In DNA form, the CDR3 reads TGTGCCAGCAGTTTAACGGCGGCTGAAGCTTTCTTT. Its protein is CASSLTAAEAFF.

The chain couples TRBV27 to TRBJ2-2, with 7 positions matching TRBD2. This CDR3 comprises 17 residues. The germline V gene has CDR1 MNHEY and CDR2 SMNVEV (reference sequence). Trimming cost V 4 bases and J 1 base; bases outside gene matches: 9. DNA of the CDR3: TGTGCCAGCAGTTCGGAATGGAGCGGGGAGAACACCGGGGAGCTGTTTTTT. Its translation: CASSSEWSGENTGELFF.

This clonotype was seen ten or more times. The J gene is TRBJ2-2, the V gene TRBV19, with 7 positions matching TRBD1. The V gene end was trimmed by 8 bases and the J gene end by 2 bases; junction bases not matched to a gene: 5. The CDR3 has 14 amino acids. Looked up from germline, CDR1 is LNHDA and CDR2 is SQIVND (reference sequence). The CDR3 reads CASGGQLNTGELFF. The CDR3 DNA sequence: TGTGCCAGTGGGGGACAGCTTAACACCGGGGAGCTGTTTTTT.

This clonotype was recorded many times. The chain links TRBV20-1 to TRBJ2-7; TRBD2 aligns across 8 bases. Germline-derived CDR1 and CDR2 are DFQATT and SNEGSKA (reference sequence). V trimming: 4 bases; J trimming: 5 bases; junction bases outside the gene matches: 10. The CDR3 runs to 14 residues. CDR3 region: CSAIREGRKNEQYF. The DNA for the CDR3 is TGCAGTGCTATTCGGGAGGGAAGGAAAAACGAGCAGTACTTC.

Ten or more counts support this clonotype. The chain combines TRBV7-3 with TRBJ2-5, with D possibly TRBD2 on 5 matching bases. Per germline, CDR1 SGHTA and CDR2 FQGTGA. The CDR3 loop spans 13 amino acids. Trimming pared 4 bases from V and 7 bases from J, leaving 13 bases between. The CDR3 spells CASSSDARGTQYF. The CDR3 DNA reads as TGTGCCAGCAGCTCGGACGCCCGGGGGACCCAGTACTTC.

The gene calls are TRBV7-8 and TRBJ2-7, with TRBD1 matching 7 bases. This CDR3 is built from 14 residues. Germline V lookup: CDR1 SGHVS, CDR2 FQNEAQ. The ends lost 3 bases at V and 3 bases at J; junction bases unmatched: 5. The CDR3 sequence is CASSLGQIFYEQYF. The CDR3 DNA sequence: TGTGCCAGCAGCTTGGGACAGATTTTCTACGAGCAGTACTTC. The variable domain in full, completed from reference TRBV7-8 and TRBJ2-7, reads GAGVSQSPRYKVAKRGQDVALRCDPISGHVSLFWYQQALGQGPEFLTYFQNEAQLDKSGLPSDRFFAERPEGSVSTLKIQRTQQEDSAVYLCASSLGQIFYEQYFGPGTRLTVT.

The rearrangement links TRBV11-2 to TRBJ1-1; D ambiguous. This CDR3 region has 16 residues. Germline CDR1 and CDR2: SGHAT and FQNNGV. V lost 5 bases to trimming and J lost 4 bases, with 20 bases between them. CDR3 in DNA: TGTGCCAGCAGCCCGCTTAGGCCCGGGCGGGGCACTGAAGCTTTCTTT. Translated: CASSPLRPGRGTEAFF.

This clonotype occurred many times. The rearrangement joins TRBV27 to TRBJ1-1, with D perhaps matching TRBD1 (6 bases). Looked up from germline, CDR1 is MNHEY and CDR2 is SMNVEV (reference sequence). The CDR3 has 15 residues. Trimming stripped 2 bases from V and 0 bases from J, with 10 bases between. CDR3 in amino acids: CASSLMGGLNTEAFF. In nucleotides, the CDR3 is TGTGCCAGCAGTTTAATGGGGGGCTTGAACACTGAAGCTTTCTTT.

This clonotype was seen repeatedly, ten times or more. V usage is TRBV28 and J usage is TRBJ2-7; 8 bases map to TRBD2. This CDR3 is 12 amino acids long. Germline V gene lookup returns CDR1 MDHEN and CDR2 SYDVKM. The trim removed 8 bases at V and 4 bases at J, leaving 4 bases unmatched. The CDR3 DNA sequence: TGTGCCAGCCGGGAGGGCGGATACGAGCAGTACTTC. Translated: CASREGGYEQYF. Supplemented by reference TRBV28 and TRBJ2-7, the full variable domain reads DVKVTQSSRYLVKRTGEKVFLECVQDMDHENMFWYRQDPGLGLRLIYFSYDVKMKEKGDIPEGYSVSREKKERFSLILESASTNQTSMYLCASREGGYEQYFGPGTRLTVT.

The chain recombines TRBV9 with TRBJ2-6, with D uncertain. Trimming removed 6 bases from V and 9 bases from J, with 10 bases in between. CDR3 size: 12 residues. Germline values: CDR1 SGDLS, CDR2 YYNGEE. CDR3 sequence (DNA): TGTGCCAGCAATCTCGACTTCAACGTCCTGACTTTC. Translating gives CASNLDFNVLTF.

This clonotype was seen a handful of times. The chain uses TRBV28 and TRBJ2-1; no reliable D call. V was shortened by 6 bases and J by 6 bases, with 15 bases between the two germline ends. The CDR3 contains 14 residues. Germline-derived CDR1 and CDR2 are MDHEN and SYDVKM. The DNA of the CDR3 is TGTGCCAGCAGCCGACGTGCGTTCCCCAATGAGCAGTTCTTC. Amino acid sequence: CASSRRAFPNEQFF. Full variable domain (missing parts from reference TRBV28 and TRBJ2-1): DVKVTQSSRYLVKRTGEKVFLECVQDMDHENMFWYRQDPGLGLRLIYFSYDVKMKEKGDIPEGYSVSREKKERFSLILESASTNQTSMYLCASSRRAFPNEQFFGPGTRLTVL.

A remark on this clonotype: The junction differs from germline at one of its ends, possibly a read error. J is TRBJ2-1 and V is TRBV3-1, with D perhaps TRBD1 (5 bases). Germline V CDR1 and CDR2: LGHDT, YNNKEL (reference sequence). The CDR3 extends over 12 amino acids. CDR3: CGSSHLGVAQFF. Written as DNA, the CDR3 is TGTGGCAGCAGCCACCTAGGGGTAGCGCAGTTCTTC.

This clonotype has a handful of counts. J is TRBJ1-6 and V is TRBV25-1, with D unresolved. CDR3 size: 14 residues. Germline V lookup: CDR1 MGHDK, CDR2 SYGVNS. Trimming shortened V by 5 bases and J by 7 bases, and 12 bases separated the two germline ends. The DNA for the CDR3 is TGTGCCAGCAGTCCACCTCTAGGGAATTCACCCCTCCACTTT. Protein product: CASSPPLGNSPLHF.

V usage is TRBV5-1 and J usage is TRBJ2-3; D is ambiguous. Trimming took off 5 bases at V and 2 bases at J, with 9 bases between the two ends. CDR1 is SGHRS and CDR2 is YFSETQ in the germline V gene. This CDR3 region has 13 residues. The CDR3 spells CASRGRHTDTQYF. CDR3 nucleotides: TGCGCCAGCAGAGGTCGACACACAGATACGCAGTATTTT.

This clonotype appeared many times. This chain uses TRBV6-5 with TRBJ2-1; a weak D match, TRBD1 (5 bases). Germline values: CDR1 MNHEY, CDR2 SVGAGI. Trimming took off 4 bases at V and 7 bases at J, with 14 bases between the two ends. The CDR3 spans 14 residues. CDR3 sequence reads: CASSSAPSGNEQFF. CDR3 bases: TGTGCCAGCAGTTCAGCCCCCTCAGGGAATGAGCAGTTCTTC.

This clonotype has only a few counts. The chain combines TRBV28 with TRBJ2-7, with TRBD1 as a possible D gene (7 bases). Germline V gene sequence: CDR1 MDHEN, CDR2 SYDVKM. V shed 6 bases and J shed 1 base, with 19 bases lying between them. There are 16 residues in the CDR3. In nucleotides, the CDR3 is TGTGCCAGCAGCCCCGACAGGGAGGCCCTTTCCTACGAGCAGTACTTC. Amino acids: CASSPDREALSYEQYF.

This clonotype was detected many times. The gene calls are TRBV20-1 and TRBJ2-5; 13 bases agree with TRBD2. Germline V CDR1 and CDR2: DFQATT, SNEGSKA (reference sequence). V was clipped by 3 bases and J by 2 bases; unmatched bases: 6. CDR3 length: 16 amino acids. CDR3 DNA: TGCAGTGCTAGGTCGACTAGCGGGAGGCCTCAAGAGACCCAGTACTTC. This gives the protein CSARSTSGRPQETQYF.

This clonotype has a handful of counts. V is TRBV27 and J is TRBJ1-4, with unresolved D. This CDR3 has 11 amino acids. Germline V gene sequence: CDR1 MNHEY, CDR2 SMNVEV (reference sequence). V dropped 6 bases and J dropped 6 bases, with 5 bases sitting between them. The CDR3 DNA reads as TGTGCCAGCAGGGGATATGAAAAACTGTTTTTT. Translated: CASRGYEKLFF.